Shown below are 18 T cell receptor beta chains from a single sample sequenced in a study of tumor T cells in aggressive B-cell lymphoma. The data were produced by immunoSEQ multiplex PCR, yet TCRdb's version contains in-frame clones alone and is incomplete. Here the sample spans about 10,000 clones, approximately 85% being singletons. Sequencing was carried out using tumor tissue. These TCRs come from an adult with diffuse large B cell lymphoma.

V gene TRBV5-1 combines with J gene TRBJ2-1, with 11 bases fitting TRBD1. The ends lost 6 bases at V and 8 bases at J; junction bases unmatched: 10. Germline V gene data show CDR1 as SGHRS and CDR2 as YFSETQ. This CDR3 has 15 amino acids. The CDR3 nucleotides are TGCGCCAGCACCCGTGGGGACAGGGGGACCCATGAGCAGTTCTTC. As protein: CASTRGDRGTHEQFF.

The V and J genes are TRBV2 and TRBJ2-7; the D is unclear. From germline, CDR1 is SNHLY and CDR2 FYNNEI. This CDR3 has 11 amino acids. Trimming shortened V by 7 bases and J by 3 bases, and 7 bases separated the two germline ends. Here the CDR3 DNA reads TGTGCCAGCACCCTCCTCTACGAGCAGTACTTC. Its translation is CASTLLYEQYF.

V usage is TRBV19 and J usage is TRBJ2-1, with 10 bases aligning to TRBD2. With 5 bases clipped from V and 7 bases from J, the junction kept 14 bases outside the gene matches. This CDR3 has 17 residues. Germline CDR1 reads LNHDA; CDR2 reads SQIVND (reference sequence). The CDR3: CASSPRPAGGPINEQFF. In DNA form, the CDR3 reads TGTGCCAGTAGTCCACGCCCAGCGGGAGGGCCTATTAATGAGCAGTTCTTC.

J is TRBJ2-1 and V is TRBV5-1, with D unclear. From germline, CDR1 is SGHRS and CDR2 YFSETQ. This CDR3 is built from 17 residues. V was cut by 4 bases and J by 3 bases, with 20 bases left in between. CDR3: CASSESLIGAGYNEQFF. CDR3 coding DNA: TGCGCCAGCAGCGAAAGTCTAATCGGTGCCGGCTACAATGAGCAGTTCTTC.

The V gene is TRBV20-1, the J gene TRBJ2-1; D unclear. The V end was cut by 5 bases, the J end by 7 bases, with 9 bases between. The CDR3 is 11 amino acids. Germline V gene lookup returns CDR1 DFQATT and CDR2 SNEGSKA (reference sequence). CDR3 in DNA: TGCAGTGCTCCCGCGTGGAATGAGCAGTTCTTC. The encoded protein is CSAPAWNEQFF.

This chain uses TRBV9 with TRBJ2-4, with a weak D call TRBD1 (6 bases). The V and J ends lost 6 bases and 8 bases respectively, with 12 bases between them. The CDR3 has 12 residues. CDR1 is SGDLS, CDR2 YYNGEE, per germline. CDR3 bases: TGTGCCAGCATCGGGACATGGGACATTCAGTACTTC. It translates to CASIGTWDIQYF.

V gene TRBV28 combines with J gene TRBJ2-7; weak D call: TRBD2 (7 bases). V gave up 4 bases and J gave up 5 bases, with 15 bases separating them. The CDR3 has 14 residues. Germline CDR1 and CDR2: MDHEN and SYDVKM. The CDR3 loop is CASSSFGGANEQYF. In DNA form, the CDR3 reads TGTGCCAGCAGTTCCTTTGGGGGGGCGAACGAGCAGTACTTC.

The chain is built from TRBV7-9 and TRBJ2-7, with D unresolved. Germline-derived CDR1 and CDR2 are SEHNR and FQNEAQ (reference sequence). CDR3 length equals 12 residues. V was trimmed by 4 bases and J by 2 bases, leaving 6 bases between them. The CDR3 sequence: CASSSGAYEQYF. CDR3 coding DNA: TGTGCCAGCAGCTCAGGTGCCTACGAGCAGTACTTC. The whole variable domain, filled in from reference TRBV7-9 and TRBJ2-7, reads DTGVSQNPRHKITKRGQNVTFRCDPISEHNRLYWYRQTLGQGPEFLTYFQNEAQLEKSRLLSDRFSAERPKGSFSTLEIQRTEQGDSAMYLCASSSGAYEQYFGPGTRLTVT.

This chain joins TRBV19 and TRBJ1-1; TRBD1 is a possible D gene (6 bases). CDR3 length: 14 amino acids. V was trimmed by 2 bases and J by 6 bases, leaving 13 bases between them. Germline V gene sequence: CDR1 LNHDA, CDR2 SQIVND (reference sequence). The CDR3 region has the DNA TGTGCCAGTAGTATACGGGGGGCAAGGTCTGAAGCTTTCTTT. It encodes CASSIRGARSEAFF. The variable domain in full, completed from reference TRBV19 and TRBJ1-1, reads DGGITQSPKYLFRKEGQNVTLSCEQNLNHDAMYWYRQDPGQGLRLIYYSQIVNDFQKGDIAEGYSVSREKKESFPLTVTSAQKNPTAFYLCASSIRGARSEAFFGQGTRLTVV.

This chain links TRBV19 with TRBJ2-3, with 14 positions matching TRBD2. The trim removed 5 bases at V and 6 bases at J, leaving 7 bases unmatched. Germline V CDR1 and CDR2: LNHDA, SQIVND (reference sequence). The CDR3 is 16 amino acids. DNA for the CDR3: TGTGCCAGTAGTCGGGGACTAGCGGGAGACAGGGATACGCAGTATTTT. It yields the protein CASSRGLAGDRDTQYF. The variable domain in full, completed from reference TRBV19 and TRBJ2-3, reads DGGITQSPKYLFRKEGQNVTLSCEQNLNHDAMYWYRQDPGQGLRLIYYSQIVNDFQKGDIAEGYSVSREKKESFPLTVTSAQKNPTAFYLCASSRGLAGDRDTQYFGPGTRLTVL.

The V gene is TRBV7-9, the J gene TRBJ2-7; TRBD1 matches 7 bases. The V segment lost 4 bases and the J segment 3 bases; nucleotides outside the gene matches: 6. CDR1 is SEHNR, CDR2 FQNEAQ, per germline (reference sequence). CDR3 length: 14 amino acids. CDR3 in DNA: TGTGCCAGCAGCTCGACAAGACAGGGCTACGAGCAGTACTTC. This translates into CASSSTRQGYEQYF.

The chain combines TRBV7-6 with TRBJ1-5; the match to TRBD1 covers 9 bases. V lost 3 bases to trimming and J lost 1 base; unmatched junction nucleotides: 4. Germline V CDR1 and CDR2: SGHVS, FNYEAQ. This CDR3 spans 16 amino acids. CDR3 coding DNA: TGTGCCAGCAGCTTGGAACAGGGGGCAAGCAATCAGCCCCAGCATTTT. As protein: CASSLEQGASNQPQHF.

In this sample, this clone turned up a few times. The same CDR3 is also encoded by other DNA sequences in this sample. The gene calls are TRBV18 and TRBJ1-4; D remains unclear. V lost 4 bases, J lost 7 bases, and 10 bases lay in between. Germline CDR1 is KGHSH and CDR2 is LQKENI. The CDR3 has 13 residues. The chain's CDR3 is CASSREVGEKLFF. CDR3 DNA sequence: TGTGCCAGCTCACGTGAGGTGGGTGAAAAACTGTTTTTT.

The CDR3 loop reads CASSAGGRETQYF. CDR3 nucleotides: TGTGCCAGCAGCGCCGGCGGTAGAGAGACCCAGTACTTC. The rearrangement uses TRBV9 and TRBJ2-5, with D hard to call. The CDR3 runs to 13 residues. The V gene lost 3 bases and the J gene lost 4 bases, with 10 bases spanning the gap. Germline loops: CDR1 SGDLS, CDR2 YYNGEE.

V and J are TRBV2 and TRBJ2-1; D not resolved. The CDR3 sequence is 14 residues long. The germline V gene encodes CDR1 SNHLY and CDR2 FYNNEI. The V and J ends lost 3 bases and 0 bases respectively, with 6 bases between them. CDR3 in amino acids: CASSEERSYNEQFF. The CDR3 DNA reads TGTGCCAGCAGTGAGGAGCGCTCCTACAATGAGCAGTTCTTC. Drawing the rest from reference TRBV2 and TRBJ2-1, the complete variable domain is EPEVTQTPSHQVTQMGQEVILRCVPISNHLYFYWYRQILGQKVEFLVSFYNNEISEKSEIFDDQFSVERPDGSNFTLKIRSTKLEDSAMYFCASSEERSYNEQFFGPGTRLTVL.

The chain's CDR3 is CASSAGTGAHNQPQHF. DNA of the CDR3: TGTGCCAGCAGTGCCGGGACAGGAGCCCACAATCAGCCCCAGCATTTT. This chain links TRBV6-1 with TRBJ1-5; TRBD1 matches at 8 bases. Per the germline V gene, CDR1 is MNHNS and CDR2 is SASEGT. The V and J ends lost 4 bases and 3 bases, in that order; junction bases with no gene match: 8. CDR3 length equals 16 residues.

The chain uses TRBV6-1 and TRBJ1-1; D possibly corresponds to TRBD1 (5 bases). CDR1 and CDR2 from the germline V gene are MNHNS and SASEGT. This CDR3 is 13 amino acids long. V was trimmed by 7 bases and J by 1 base, leaving 10 bases between them. The CDR3: CASKGAGNTEAFF. CDR3 nucleotide sequence: TGTGCCAGCAAAGGGGCAGGGAACACTGAAGCTTTCTTT.

This chain links TRBV5-6 with TRBJ1-5; D possibly corresponds to TRBD1 (6 bases). V lost 2 bases to trimming and J lost 3 bases, with 9 bases between them. CDR1 and CDR2 (germline): SGHDT, YYEEEE. The CDR3 covers 14 residues. The CDR3 protein is CASSLQGINQPQHF. The CDR3 bases are TGTGCCAGCAGCTTACAGGGTATCAATCAGCCCCAGCATTTT.